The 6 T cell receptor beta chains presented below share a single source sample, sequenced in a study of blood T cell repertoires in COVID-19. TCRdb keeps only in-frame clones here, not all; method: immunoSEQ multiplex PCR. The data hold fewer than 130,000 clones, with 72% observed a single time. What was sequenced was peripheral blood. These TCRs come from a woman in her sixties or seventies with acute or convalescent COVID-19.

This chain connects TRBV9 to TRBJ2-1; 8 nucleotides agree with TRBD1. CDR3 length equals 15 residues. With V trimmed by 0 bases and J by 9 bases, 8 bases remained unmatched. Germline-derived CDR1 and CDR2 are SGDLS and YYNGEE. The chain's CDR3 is CASSVETGVWSEQFF. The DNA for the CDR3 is TGTGCCAGCAGCGTAGAGACAGGGGTGTGGAGTGAGCAGTTCTTC.

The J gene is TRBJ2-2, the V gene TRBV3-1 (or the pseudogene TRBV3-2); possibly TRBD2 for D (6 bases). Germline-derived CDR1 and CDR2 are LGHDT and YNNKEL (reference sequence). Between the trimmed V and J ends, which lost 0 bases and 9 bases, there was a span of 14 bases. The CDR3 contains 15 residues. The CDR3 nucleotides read TGTGCCAGCAGCCAAGAAGGAAGGGGAGGCCGGGAGCTGTTTTTT. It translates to CASSQEGRGGRELFF.

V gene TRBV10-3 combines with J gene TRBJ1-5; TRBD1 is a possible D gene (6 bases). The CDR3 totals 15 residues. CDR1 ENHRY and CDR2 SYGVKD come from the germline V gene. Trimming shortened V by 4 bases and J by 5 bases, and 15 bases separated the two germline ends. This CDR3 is CAISAGVGVDQPQHF. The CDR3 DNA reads TGTGCCATCAGTGCAGGGGTAGGGGTGGATCAGCCCCAGCATTTT.

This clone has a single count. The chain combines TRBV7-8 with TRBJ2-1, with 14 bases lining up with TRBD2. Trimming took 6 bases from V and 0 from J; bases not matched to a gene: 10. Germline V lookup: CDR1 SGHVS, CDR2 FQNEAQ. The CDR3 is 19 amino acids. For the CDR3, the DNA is TGTGCCAGCAGGGCCGGGACTAGCGGGGGTTCGAGCTCCTACAATGAGCAGTTCTTC. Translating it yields CASRAGTSGGSSSYNEQFF.

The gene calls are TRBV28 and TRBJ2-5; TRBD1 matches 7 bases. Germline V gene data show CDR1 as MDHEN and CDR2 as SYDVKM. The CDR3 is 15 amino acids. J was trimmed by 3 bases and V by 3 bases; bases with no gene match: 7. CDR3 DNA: TGTGCCAGCAGTTTCCGGGACAGTCGAAAAGAGACCCAGTACTTC. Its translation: CASSFRDSRKETQYF. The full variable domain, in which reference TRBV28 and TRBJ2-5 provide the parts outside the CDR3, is DVKVTQSSRYLVKRTGEKVFLECVQDMDHENMFWYRQDPGLGLRLIYFSYDVKMKEKGDIPEGYSVSREKKERFSLILESASTNQTSMYLCASSFRDSRKETQYFGPGTRLLVL.

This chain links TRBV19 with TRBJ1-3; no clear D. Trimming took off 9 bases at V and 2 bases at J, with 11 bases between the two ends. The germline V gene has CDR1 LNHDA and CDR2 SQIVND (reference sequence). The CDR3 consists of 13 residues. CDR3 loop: CASFRDPGNTIYF. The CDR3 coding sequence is TGTGCCAGCTTCCGGGATCCTGGAAACACCATATATTTT.